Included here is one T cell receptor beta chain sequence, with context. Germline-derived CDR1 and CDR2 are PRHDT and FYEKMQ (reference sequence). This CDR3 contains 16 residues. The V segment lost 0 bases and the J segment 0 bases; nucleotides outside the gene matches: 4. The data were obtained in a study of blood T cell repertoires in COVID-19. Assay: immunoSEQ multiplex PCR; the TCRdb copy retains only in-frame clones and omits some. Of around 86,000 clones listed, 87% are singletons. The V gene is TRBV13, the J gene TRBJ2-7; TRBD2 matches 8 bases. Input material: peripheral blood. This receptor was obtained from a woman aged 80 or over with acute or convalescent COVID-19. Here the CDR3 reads CASSLGGGVSSYEQYF. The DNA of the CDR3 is TGTGCCAGCAGCTTAGGCGGGGGGGTAAGCTCCTACGAGCAGTACTTC.